Given below is one T cell receptor (beta chain) in context. CDR1 SEHNR and CDR2 FQNEAQ come from the germline V gene (reference sequence). The CDR3 runs to 13 residues. Germline trimming cut 1 base from V and 9 bases from J; bases unmatched to any gene: 4. It was version v3.0 of the immunoSEQ assay that was run at survey level. Profiled with immunoSEQ multiplex PCR; TCRdb holds only in-frame clones, not every one. The sample shows about 14,000 clones, around 82% of them seen only once. The data belong to a study of long-term antiretroviral therapy in people with HIV. The V and J genes are TRBV7-9 and TRBJ1-1; 8 positions match TRBD1. The source is a man aged 40-55 years with HIV. Material: unsorted PBMCs, obtained 3.1 years after starting antiretroviral therapy. CDR3 in amino acids: CASSLGDRIQAFF. CDR3 DNA: TGTGCCAGCAGCTTAGGGGACAGGATTCAAGCTTTCTTT. The full variable domain, in which reference TRBV7-9 and TRBJ1-1 provide the parts outside the CDR3, is DTGVSQNPRHKITKRGQNVTFRCDPISEHNRLYWYRQTLGQGPEFLTYFQNEAQLEKSRLLSDRFSAERPKGSFSTLEIQRTEQGDSAMYLCASSLGDRIQAFFGQGTRLTVV.